This T cell receptor beta chain was recorded in a study of blood T cell repertoires in COVID-19. Study information: Acute and convalescent COVID-19 samples came from the United States, Italy and Spain.

Sequencing used immunoSEQ multiplex PCR; TCRdb keeps in-frame clones, though not all of them. The data hold 250,000 to 350,000 clones, with around 92% observed a single time. The study drew participants aged about 18 to 89 years from 20 to 30 US areas. Before they entered the study, exposed participants had met a COVID-19 case within 2 weeks. CDR1 is KGHSH, CDR2 LQKENI, per germline. Losses at the gene ends were 3 bases for V and 1 base for J; bases not matched to a gene: 7. The CDR3 contains 16 residues. The TCR was taken from a woman aged 45-65 years who had been exposed to COVID-19. The chain links TRBV18 to TRBJ2-5; 8 nucleotides line up with TRBD2. The sequenced material came from PBMCs or T cells enriched from blood (not recorded which). CDR3 amino acids: CASSPSLAGGQETQYF. CDR3 nucleotide sequence: TGTGCCAGCTCACCTAGCTTGGCGGGGGGCCAAGAGACCCAGTACTTC.